The 16 T cell receptor beta chains given below trace back to one sample, sequenced in a study of CD8+ T cells in alopecia areata. As for treatment: oral pan-JAK inhibitor, 5-10 mg twice daily. Once RNA had been extracted, it was reverse transcribed into cDNA to act as the sequencing template. The method was immunoSEQ multiplex PCR; TCRdb's version includes in-frame clones alone and lacks a portion of them. The top ten clones hold about 3.2% of a sample with 110,000 or so clones, 56% of them seen once. The sample here was CD4+ T cells sorted from blood, taken at week 24, from a patient treated with tofacitinib. These TCRs come from a human donor with alopecia areata.

This clone came up once. V usage is TRBV4-1 and J usage is TRBJ2-4; perhaps TRBD2 as D (5 bases). CDR1 is MGHRA and CDR2 is YSYEKL in the germline V gene. Trimming took 1 base from V and 8 from J, leaving 15 bases between them. The CDR3 is 15 residues long. CDR3 amino acids: CASSQGAFPGDIQYF. CDR3 DNA: TGCGCCAGCAGCCAAGGCGCTTTTCCCGGGGACATTCAGTACTTC.

The chain carries TRBV30 and TRBJ1-5, with D unclear. Germline V lookup: CDR1 GTSNPN, CDR2 SVGIG (reference sequence). The CDR3 contains 13 residues. V shed 3 bases and J shed 0 bases, with 6 bases lying between them. DNA of the CDR3: TGTGCCTGGAGCATTAATAGCAATCAGCCCCAGCATTTT. Translation gives CAWSINSNQPQHF. Full variable domain (outside the CDR3, taken from reference TRBV30 and TRBJ1-5): SQTIHQWPATLVQPVGSPLSLECTVEGTSNPNLYWYRQAAGRGLQLLFYSVGIGQISSEVPQNLSASRPQDRQFILSSKKLLLSDSGFYLCAWSINSNQPQHFGDGTRLSIL.

V and J are TRBV5-1 and TRBJ2-5; tentatively, D is TRBD1 (6 bases). Germline assignment: CDR1 SGHRS and CDR2 YFSETQ. This CDR3 spans 16 amino acids. V was pared by 0 bases and J by 1 base, with 13 bases between. The CDR3, as DNA: TGCGCCAGCAGCTTGGGGGGGCGTAGCGTCCAAGAGACCCAGTACTTC. It is translated as CASSLGGRSVQETQYF. Supplemented by reference TRBV5-1 and TRBJ2-5, the full variable domain reads KAGVTQTPRYLIKTRGQQVTLSCSPISGHRSVSWYQQTPGQGLQFLFEYFSETQRNKGNFPGRFSGRQFSNSRSEMNVSTLELGDSALYLCASSLGGRSVQETQYFGPGTRLLVL.

The rearrangement links TRBV2 to TRBJ1-6; 12 nucleotides line up with TRBD1. V was pared by 8 bases and J by 10 bases, with 0 bases of the junction left unmatched. This CDR3 region has 12 residues. Germline CDR1 and CDR2: SNHLY and FYNNEI. For the CDR3, the DNA is TGTGCCAGCGGGACAGGGGGCTCACCCCTCCACTTT. This encodes CASGTGGSPLHF.

This chain uses TRBV20-1 with TRBJ2-3; D unclear. Germline V gene lookup returns CDR1 DFQATT and CDR2 SNEGSKA (reference sequence). V lost 6 bases and J lost 2, with 6 bases in between. CDR3 length equals 11 residues. The CDR3, as DNA: TGCAGTGCAGACCCCACAGATACGCAGTATTTT. Translating gives CSADPTDTQYF.

This clone was observed a handful of times. The gene calls are TRBV5-1 and TRBJ2-5; TRBD2 aligns across 10 bases. CDR1 and CDR2 from the germline V gene are SGHRS and YFSETQ. V shed 0 bases, J shed 4 bases, and the junction held 6 bases outside the gene matches. The CDR3 extends over 16 amino acids. CDR3 DNA: TGCGCCAGCAGCTTGGCCCCTAGCGGGGGCGGAGAGACCCAGTACTTC. It translates to CASSLAPSGGGETQYF.

The chain employs TRBV18 and TRBJ2-1, with a possible D match to TRBD1 (5 bases). Germline CDR1 KGHSH, CDR2 LQKENI. The CDR3 runs to 12 residues. Trimming cost V 3 bases and J 8 bases, with 8 bases left between them. CDR3 in amino acids: CASSPGAHEQFF. The CDR3 region has the DNA TGTGCCAGCTCACCTGGGGCTCATGAGCAGTTCTTC.

This chain uses TRBV19 with TRBJ2-5; 8 bases agree with TRBD2. The CDR3 has 16 residues. J was trimmed by 4 bases and V by 5 bases; bases with no gene match: 12. Germline V gene data show CDR1 as LNHDA and CDR2 as SQIVND (reference sequence). For the CDR3, the DNA is TGTGCCAGTAGTGGGGACCGCGGGGGGCCCCGAGAGACCCAGTACTTC. Its translation: CASSGDRGGPRETQYF.

On this clone: A read error may produce the germline difference seen at one junction end. The gene calls are TRBV7-2 and TRBJ2-7; the D gene is possibly TRBD1 (6 bases). Germline V gene lookup returns CDR1 SGHTA and CDR2 FQGNSA. This CDR3 contains 15 residues. DNA of the CDR3: TGCGCCAGCAGCCAAGATGAGACAGGCGGCTACGAGCAGTACTTC. It specifies CASSQDETGGYEQYF. Full variable domain (outside the CDR3, taken from reference TRBV7-2 and TRBJ2-7): GAGVSQSPSNKVTEKGKDVELRCDPISGHTALYWYRQSLGQGLEFLIYFQGNSAPDKSGLPSDRFSAERTGGSVSTLTIQRTQQEDSAVYLCASSQDETGGYEQYFGPGTRLTVT.

This clone was seen a handful of times. The J gene is TRBJ2-3, the V gene TRBV2; 10 bases are shared with TRBD1. The ends lost 5 bases at V and 3 bases at J; junction bases unmatched: 11. Germline CDR1 is SNHLY and CDR2 is FYNNEI. The CDR3 runs to 17 residues. This CDR3 reads CASSFSPGQGETDTQYF. CDR3 nucleotides: TGTGCCAGCAGTTTCTCACCTGGACAGGGGGAAACAGATACGCAGTATTTT.

The chain links TRBV27 to TRBJ1-4, with D unclear. Germline values: CDR1 MNHEY, CDR2 SMNVEV (reference sequence). Trimming left V 3 bases short and J 8 bases short, with 10 bases between. This CDR3 region has 13 residues. CDR3 coding DNA: TGTGCCAGCAGTTTCCGGTGGGAGGAAAAACTGTTTTTT. This codes for CASSFRWEEKLFF.

This clone was found once. The same CDR3 also results from other DNA sequences found in this sample. The chain uses TRBV5-1 and TRBJ1-5, with TRBD1 matching 7 bases. This CDR3 comprises 14 residues. The V gene's germline CDR1 is SGHRS and CDR2 YFSETQ. Trimming took 4 bases from V and 4 from J; bases not matched to a gene: 5. The CDR3 loop reads CASSLGQENQPQHF. The CDR3 DNA follows: TGCGCCAGCAGCCTCGGACAGGAAAATCAGCCCCAGCATTTT.

This clone appeared a few times. The chain couples TRBV7-3 to TRBJ2-7; TRBD1 agrees at 12 bases. The CDR3 sequence is 17 residues long. Per germline, CDR1 SGHTA and CDR2 FQGTGA. The junction had 16 bases not matched to a gene; V was cut back by 7 bases and J by 6 bases. The CDR3 is CASTPGKGQGAPGEQYF. As DNA, the CDR3 is TGTGCCAGCACCCCGGGGAAGGGACAGGGGGCTCCGGGCGAGCAGTACTTC.

The CDR3 loop is CATARGLGETQYF. CDR3 DNA: TGTGCCACCGCAAGGGGTTTAGGAGAGACCCAGTACTTC. J is TRBJ2-5 and V is TRBV10-3; D perhaps matches TRBD1 (5 bases). Between the trimmed V and J ends, which lost 10 bases and 4 bases, there was a span of 16 bases. This CDR3 contains 13 residues. CDR1 is ENHRY, CDR2 SYGVKD, per germline.

The chain has TRBV19 and TRBJ1-4; D gene ambiguous. V lost 10 bases to trimming and J lost 0 bases, with 9 bases between them. The CDR3 contains 13 residues. CDR1 is LNHDA and CDR2 is SQIVND in the germline V gene (reference sequence). CDR3 residues: CATLSTTNEKLFF. DNA for the CDR3: TGTGCCACCCTATCTACAACTAATGAAAAACTGTTTTTT.

The count of this clone is one. The rearrangement uses TRBV15 and TRBJ2-5; TRBD1 agrees at 8 bases. The germline CDR1 and CDR2 sequences are LNHNV and YYDKDF (reference sequence). The CDR3 has 15 amino acids. The ends lost 1 base at V and 4 bases at J; junction bases unmatched: 5. DNA for the CDR3: TGTGCCACCAGCAGAGGACAGGGGAGTTTAGAGACCCAGTACTTC. It translates to CATSRGQGSLETQYF.